The T cell receptor beta chain described here comes from a study of T cell repertoires in cytomegalovirus infection. About the research overall: The public TCR beta signatures pointed to both CMV infection and matching HLA type. Study results and caveats: The ex vivo response was dominated by HLA-C-restricted CMV-specific TCR beta clonotypes.

This CDR3 is 16 amino acids long. V lost 4 bases to trimming and J lost 0 bases, with 13 bases between them. Looked up from germline, CDR1 is MGHRA and CDR2 is YSYEKL. This clonotype was observed a few times. Its antigen is as yet unknown. MiXCR, applied by TCRdb to the reads, yields one record per CDR3 protein. The data contain some 800,000 distinct CDR3 sequences, about 33% of them seen just once; the ten biggest clones take up approximately 13%. The source material was cultured CD8+ T cells from PBMCs, sampled from culture after CMV antigen stimulation. The sequence was obtained from a human donor in good health (CMV status not recorded). Some clones in this sample may be carry-over from other donors' samples. This chain connects TRBV4-1 to TRBJ2-1, with D possibly matching TRBD2 (5 bases). The CDR3 loop is CASSPEGLRSYNEQFF. The CDR3 nucleotides are TGCGCCAGCAGCCCCGAGGGCCTCCGCTCCTACAATGAGCAGTTCTTC.